What follows is one T cell receptor (beta chain) and its context. Antigen: not known. This specimen comes from a study of post-analysis software for immune sequencing data. Study-level information: Recorded subtypes: relapsing-remitting, secondary progressive, progressive-relapsing; some patients unannotated. Study results and limitations: Significantly decreased normalized Chao1 diversity was recorded for multiple sclerosis patients relative to controls. Co-batched samples clustered tightly together by F measure. About 5 TRBV segments were more frequent in patients than controls; TRBV5-6, TRBV5-1 and TRBV20-1 belonged to this group.

The CDR3 covers 12 residues. Germline CDR1 and CDR2: DFQATT and SNEGSKA (reference sequence). Sequencing libraries made from TCR beta cDNA carried unique molecular identifiers. There were roughly 0.95 to 10 million T cells, and 450,000 to 550,000 cDNA molecules came from them. TCRdb called the PCR reads again in MiXCR, with one record for every CDR3 protein. The table lists 350,000 to 450,000 distinct CDR3 sequences, 30% to 40% of them singletons. The sequenced material came from blood. The chain recombines TRBV20-1 with TRBJ2-4; tentatively, D is TRBD2 (6 bases). The J call may be wrong; the DNA end is better matched by TRBJ2-5. The TCR originated in a girl aged 2 to 10 with multiple sclerosis. This CDR3 reads CSAAPGVETQYF. The CDR3 coding sequence is TGCAGTGCCGCTCCGGGGGTGGAGACCCAGTACTTC.